These 25 T cell receptor beta chains originate from one sample sequenced in a study of blood T cell repertoires in COVID-19. Assay used: immunoSEQ multiplex PCR; TCRdb lists only in-frame clones, some missing. The profile covers 250,000 to 350,000 clones, with around four fifths appearing a single time and around 4.2% taken by the ten largest. Sequencing was carried out using peripheral blood. These receptors all stem from a woman between 50 and 59 years old with active or convalescent COVID-19.

This clone was picked up a small number of times. This chain's CDR3 is CASSRVEPDTQYF. CDR3 nucleotide sequence: TGTGCCAGCAGCCGCGTGGAGCCAGATACGCAGTATTTT. V is TRBV5-6 and J is TRBJ2-3; D remains ambiguous. The CDR3 totals 13 residues. V lost 4 bases and J 4 bases, leaving 10 bases between the germline ends. CDR1 is SGHDT, CDR2 YYEEEE, per germline.

This clone was recorded only once. The genes are TRBV20-1 and TRBJ1-1; tentative D call: TRBD1 (5 bases). V shed 5 bases and J shed 10 bases, with 14 bases lying between them. The V gene's germline CDR1 is DFQATT and CDR2 SNEGSKA (reference sequence). The CDR3 is 11 residues long. This CDR3 is CSAGRVARAFF. CDR3 DNA: TGCAGTGCTGGCAGGGTGGCGCGAGCTTTCTTT.

V usage is TRBV3-1 (or the pseudogene TRBV3-2) and J usage is TRBJ2-3; possible D gene TRBD2, 6 bases. V was cut by 5 bases and J by 2 bases, with 17 bases left in between. This CDR3 is built from 16 residues. Germline lookup yields CDR1 LGHDT and CDR2 YNNKEL (reference sequence). The CDR3 spells CASSSRWRGITDTQYF. CDR3 bases: TGTGCCAGCAGCTCCCGTTGGCGGGGAATCACAGATACGCAGTATTTT.

CDR3 DNA sequence: TGTGCCACCAGCAGAGATGGACAGAACACTGAAGCTTTCTTT. Its protein product is CATSRDGQNTEAFF. The genes are TRBV15 and TRBJ1-1, with TRBD1 as a possible D gene (5 bases). Germline V CDR1 and CDR2: LNHNV, YYDKDF (reference sequence). V lost 0 bases, J lost 1 base, and 6 bases lay in between. The CDR3 contains 14 residues.

The V and J genes are TRBV3-1 (or the pseudogene TRBV3-2) and TRBJ2-2; D possibly corresponds to TRBD1 (6 bases). The V end lost 4 bases, the J end lost 3 bases, and 24 bases lay between the germline ends. The germline V gene has CDR1 LGHDT and CDR2 YNNKEL (reference sequence). CDR3 length: 19 residues. CDR3 in DNA: TGTGCCAGCAGCCCGAAGGTCATAGGGACACTGAGAGACACCGGGGAGCTGTTTTTT. It specifies CASSPKVIGTLRDTGELFF.

This clone was counted a few times. The CDR3 loop is CAISGQGGQPQHF. CDR3 DNA sequence: TGTGCCATCTCAGGACAGGGAGGACAGCCCCAGCATTTT. The V gene is TRBV24-1, the J gene TRBJ1-5; 8 bases are shared with TRBD1. In germline, CDR1 is KGHDR, CDR2 SFDVKD. The CDR3 length is 13 residues. The ends lost 11 bases at V and 7 bases at J; junction bases unmatched: 9.

The genes are TRBV27 and TRBJ1-4; TRBD1 aligns across 7 bases. This CDR3 has 16 amino acids. Trimming at V came to 4 bases and at J to 3 bases, leaving 8 bases not matched to a gene. The germline V gene has CDR1 MNHEY and CDR2 SMNVEV (reference sequence). The CDR3 spells CASSSGRTGANEKLFF. CDR3 bases: TGTGCCAGCAGTTCAGGGAGGACAGGTGCTAATGAAAAACTGTTTTTT.

This clone was detected a few times. The rearrangement joins TRBV5-6 to TRBJ1-1; the match to TRBD1 covers 7 bases. Germline V lookup: CDR1 SGHDT, CDR2 YYEEEE. This CDR3 has 15 residues. V was pared by 4 bases and J by 0 bases, with 6 bases of the junction left unmatched. In nucleotides, the CDR3 is TGTGCCAGCAGCCACGGGGACAGACTGAACACTGAAGCTTTCTTT. Its protein product is CASSHGDRLNTEAFF.

The J gene is TRBJ2-2, the V gene TRBV3-1 (or the pseudogene TRBV3-2), with 15 positions matching TRBD2. The CDR3 covers 18 residues. The ends lost 4 bases at V and 0 bases at J; junction bases unmatched: 3. The germline V gene has CDR1 LGHDT and CDR2 YNNKEL (reference sequence). The CDR3 here is CASSPRTSGGANTGELFF. The CDR3 nucleotides read TGTGCCAGCAGCCCGAGGACTAGCGGGGGGGCGAACACCGGGGAGCTGTTTTTT.

The chain is built from TRBV5-4 and TRBJ1-1, with D tentatively TRBD1 (5 bases). There are 15 residues in the CDR3. Per the germline V gene, CDR1 is SGHNT and CDR2 is YYREEE (reference sequence). V gave up 6 bases and J gave up 5 bases, with 20 bases separating them. The CDR3 DNA reads as TGTGCCAGCAACCCCGGGACTCCTGGGGGGACTGAAGCTTTCTTT. It is translated as CASNPGTPGGTEAFF.

The chain employs TRBV28 and TRBJ2-5; no clear D. The V gene's germline CDR1 is MDHEN and CDR2 SYDVKM. V was trimmed by 3 bases and J by 2 bases, leaving 16 bases between them. The CDR3 covers 16 residues. The CDR3: CASSFPHRVNQETQYF. The DNA for the CDR3 is TGTGCCAGCAGTTTCCCCCATCGGGTAAATCAAGAGACCCAGTACTTC.

This rearrangement joins TRBV28 to TRBJ1-2; 7 bases are a match to TRBD1. This CDR3 comprises 15 residues. Germline-derived CDR1 and CDR2 are MDHEN and SYDVKM. Germline trimming cut 4 bases from V and 4 bases from J; bases unmatched to any gene: 9. CDR3: CASSSPPRTGYGYTF. CDR3 sequence (DNA): TGTGCCAGCAGTTCCCCGCCCAGGACAGGCTATGGCTACACCTTC.

This chain connects TRBV7-3 to TRBJ2-3, with D possibly being TRBD2 (5 bases). Trimming took 5 bases from V and 0 from J, leaving 18 bases between them. Germline V gene sequence: CDR1 SGHTA, CDR2 FQGTGA. CDR3 size: 17 residues. The CDR3 nucleotides are TGTGCCAGCAGCCCGGGAACCTCCTCGACTAGCACAGATACGCAGTATTTT. Protein: CASSPGTSSTSTDTQYF.

This chain connects TRBV11-1 to TRBJ1-1; 7 bases line up with TRBD1. Germline trimming cut 5 bases from V and 0 bases from J; bases unmatched to any gene: 9. The germline CDR1 and CDR2 sequences are SGHAT and FQDESV (reference sequence). This CDR3 is built from 16 residues. The CDR3 nucleotides read TGTGCCAGCAGCCGCGGGACAGCGTTCATGAACACTGAAGCTTTCTTT. Amino acids: CASSRGTAFMNTEAFF.

On this clone itself: This sample also contains other DNA sequences that code for the same CDR3. The chain couples TRBV10-3 to TRBJ2-1; perhaps D is TRBD1 or TRBD2 (9 bases each). Germline V gives CDR1 ENHRY, CDR2 SYGVKD. V gave up 0 bases and J gave up 6 bases, with 27 bases separating them. CDR3 size: 20 residues. The CDR3 DNA reads TGTGCCATCAGTGAGTCGGGGGACAGGGTTGCGGGAGGGAAATTCAATGAGCAGTTCTTC. Translated: CAISESGDRVAGGKFNEQFF.

J is TRBJ1-1 and V is TRBV5-1; D call uncertain. Trimming stripped 4 bases from V and 1 base from J, with 14 bases between. CDR1 is SGHRS and CDR2 is YFSETQ in the germline V gene. The length of the CDR3 is 15 residues. CDR3 sequence: CASSPRVGGNTEAFF. The CDR3 DNA reads TGCGCCAGCAGCCCGAGAGTTGGCGGGAACACTGAAGCTTTCTTT.

The rearrangement joins TRBV2 to TRBJ2-7; D is perhaps TRBD2 (7 bases). V lost 4 bases and J 7 bases, leaving 17 bases between the germline ends. This CDR3 comprises 14 residues. Germline V gene data show CDR1 as SNHLY and CDR2 as FYNNEI. The CDR3 region is CASSVVGGAYEQYF. The CDR3 DNA is TGTGCCAGCAGTGTTGTGGGGGGGGCGTATGAGCAGTACTTC.

The chain uses TRBV6-5 and TRBJ2-1; D is perhaps TRBD2 (6 bases). Germline V gives CDR1 MNHEY, CDR2 SVGAGI. The CDR3 has 13 residues. Deletions cut 3 bases from V and 13 bases from J, with 16 bases between. DNA for the CDR3: TGTGCCAGCAGTTATTTCCGGGACTCCAGCCAGTTCTTC. Translated: CASSYFRDSSQFF.

Notes on this clone: Given the absence of the conserved phenylalanine or tryptophan at the CDR3 end, a read error is likely. The DNA is left out, because the CDR3 cannot be placed on it with certainty; the CDR3 is given as TCRdb lists it. The chain joins TRBV20-1 to TRBJ1-1. The germline V gene encodes CDR1 DFQATT and CDR2 SNEGSKA (reference sequence). With termini counted, the CDR3 has 10 amino acids. The chain's CDR3 is CSASGGEAGL.

The chain couples TRBV5-1 to TRBJ2-7; TRBD2 might be the D (6 bases). This CDR3 spans 13 amino acids. V was cut by 8 bases and J by 3 bases, with 15 bases left in between. Germline V gives CDR1 SGHRS, CDR2 YFSETQ. DNA of the CDR3: TGCGCCAGTTCCGGGGGAAGTTTCTACGAGCAGTACTTC. This gives the protein CASSGGSFYEQYF.

The gene calls are TRBV2 and TRBJ2-3; TRBD2 is a possible D gene (6 bases). In germline, CDR1 is SNHLY, CDR2 FYNNEI. CDR3 length equals 16 residues. V shed 0 bases and J shed 4 bases, with 14 bases lying between them. Here the CDR3 reads CASSEARGPSPDTQYF. DNA for the CDR3: TGTGCCAGCAGTGAAGCGCGGGGACCCTCCCCAGATACGCAGTATTTT.

This chain joins TRBV15 and TRBJ2-2; D is perhaps TRBD2 (6 bases). V gave up 0 bases and J gave up 4 bases, with 9 bases separating them. Germline CDR1 LNHNV, CDR2 YYDKDF (reference sequence). This CDR3 is 15 amino acids long. DNA for the CDR3: TGTGCCACCAGCAGAGATGTAGCGGCCACCGGGGAGCTGTTTTTT. It specifies CATSRDVAATGELFF.

The chain recombines TRBV23-1 with TRBJ2-3; no clear D. TRBV23-1 is an ORF, and what it does is uncertain. This CDR3 has 15 amino acids. The ends were cut back, 0 bases at V and 2 bases at J, with 9 bases in the middle. The CDR3 bases are TGCGCCAGCAGTCAATCCGAGCGTATCACAGATACGCAGTATTTT. As protein: CASSQSERITDTQYF.

The V gene is TRBV5-8, the J gene TRBJ2-1; the D gene is possibly TRBD1 (6 bases). The CDR3 sequence is 13 residues long. Per germline, CDR1 SGHTS and CDR2 YDEGEE. V was pared by 1 base and J by 10 bases, with 12 bases between. The CDR3: CASSLTGLEEQFF. CDR3 DNA: TGTGCCAGCAGCTTGACAGGGCTCGAGGAGCAGTTCTTC.

A word on this clone: This same CDR3 is encoded by further DNA sequences in the sample. The chain links TRBV11-2 to TRBJ1-3; 7 bases align to TRBD1. The germline CDR1 and CDR2 sequences are SGHAT and FQNNGV. The CDR3 loop spans 14 amino acids. V dropped 5 bases and J dropped 2; count of bases not matched to a gene: 3. Here the CDR3 DNA reads TGTGCCAGCAGCCTCGACAGGGCTGGAAACACCATATATTTT. The encoded protein is CASSLDRAGNTIYF.